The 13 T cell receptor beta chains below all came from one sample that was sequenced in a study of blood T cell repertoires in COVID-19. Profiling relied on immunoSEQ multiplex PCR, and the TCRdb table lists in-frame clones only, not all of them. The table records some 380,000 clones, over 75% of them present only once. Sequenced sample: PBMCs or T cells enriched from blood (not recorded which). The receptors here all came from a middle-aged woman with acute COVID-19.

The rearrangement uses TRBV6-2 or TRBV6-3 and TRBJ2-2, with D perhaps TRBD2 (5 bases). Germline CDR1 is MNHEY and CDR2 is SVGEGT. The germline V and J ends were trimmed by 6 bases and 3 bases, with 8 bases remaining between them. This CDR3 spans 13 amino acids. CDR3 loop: CASSRGYTGELFF. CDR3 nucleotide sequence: TGTGCCAGCAGCCGAGGGTACACCGGGGAGCTGTTTTTT.

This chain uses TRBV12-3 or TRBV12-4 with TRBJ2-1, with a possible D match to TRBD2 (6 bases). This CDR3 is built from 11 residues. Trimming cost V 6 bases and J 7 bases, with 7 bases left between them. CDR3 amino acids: CASSRGNEQFF. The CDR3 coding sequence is TGTGCCAGCAGCCGGGGGAATGAGCAGTTCTTC.

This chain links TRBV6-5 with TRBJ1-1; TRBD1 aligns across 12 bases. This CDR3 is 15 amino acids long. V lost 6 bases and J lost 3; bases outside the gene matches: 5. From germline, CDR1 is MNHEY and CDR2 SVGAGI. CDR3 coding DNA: TGTGCCAGCAGCACGGGACAGGGGGCGCACACTGAAGCTTTCTTT. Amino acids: CASSTGQGAHTEAFF.

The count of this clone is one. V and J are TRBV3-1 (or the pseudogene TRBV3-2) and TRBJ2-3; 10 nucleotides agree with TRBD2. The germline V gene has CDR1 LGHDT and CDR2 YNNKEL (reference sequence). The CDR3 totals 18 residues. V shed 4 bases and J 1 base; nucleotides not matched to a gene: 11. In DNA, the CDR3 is TGTGCCAGCAGCCCAAACGCGGCTAGCGGGGGCCGCACAGATACGCAGTATTTT. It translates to CASSPNAASGGRTDTQYF.

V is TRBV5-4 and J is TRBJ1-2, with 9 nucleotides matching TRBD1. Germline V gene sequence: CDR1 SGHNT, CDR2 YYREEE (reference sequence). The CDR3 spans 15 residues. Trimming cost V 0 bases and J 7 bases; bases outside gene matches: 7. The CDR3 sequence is CASSLAGQGFFGYTF. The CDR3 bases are TGTGCCAGCAGCTTGGCGGGACAGGGCTTTTTTGGCTACACCTTC.

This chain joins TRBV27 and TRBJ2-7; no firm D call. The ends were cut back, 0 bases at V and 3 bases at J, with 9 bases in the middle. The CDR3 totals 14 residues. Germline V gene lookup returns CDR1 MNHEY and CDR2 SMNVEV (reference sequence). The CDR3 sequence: CASSLSHGSYEQYF. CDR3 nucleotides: TGTGCCAGCAGTTTATCGCACGGTAGCTACGAGCAGTACTTC.

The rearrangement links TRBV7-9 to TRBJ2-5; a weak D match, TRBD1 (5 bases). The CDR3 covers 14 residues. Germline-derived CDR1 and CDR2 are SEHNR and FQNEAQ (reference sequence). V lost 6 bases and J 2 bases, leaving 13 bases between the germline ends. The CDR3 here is CASRPDRAQETQYF. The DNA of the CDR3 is TGTGCCAGCAGACCTGACAGAGCTCAAGAGACCCAGTACTTC. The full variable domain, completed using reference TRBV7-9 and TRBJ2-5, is DTGVSQNPRHKITKRGQNVTFRCDPISEHNRLYWYRQTLGQGPEFLTYFQNEAQLEKSRLLSDRFSAERPKGSFSTLEIQRTEQGDSAMYLCASRPDRAQETQYFGPGTRLLVL.

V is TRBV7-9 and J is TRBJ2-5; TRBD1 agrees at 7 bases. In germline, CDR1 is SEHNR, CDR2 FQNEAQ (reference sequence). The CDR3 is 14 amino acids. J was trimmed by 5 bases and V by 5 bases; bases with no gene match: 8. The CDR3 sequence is CASSPSQGKETQYF. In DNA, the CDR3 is TGTGCCAGCAGCCCATCACAGGGGAAGGAGACCCAGTACTTC.

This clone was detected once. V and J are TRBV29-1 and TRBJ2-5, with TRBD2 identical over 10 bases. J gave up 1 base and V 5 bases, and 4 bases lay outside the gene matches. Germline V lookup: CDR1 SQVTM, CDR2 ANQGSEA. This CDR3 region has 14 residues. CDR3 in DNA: TGCAGCGTTCGAGCGGGGGGGGTCCAAGAGACCCAGTACTTC. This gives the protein CSVRAGGVQETQYF. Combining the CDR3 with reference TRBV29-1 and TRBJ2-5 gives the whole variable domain SAVISQKPSRDICQRGTSLTIQCQVDSQVTMMFWYRQQPGQSLTLIATANQGSEATYESGFVIDKFPISRPNLTFSTLTVSNMSPEDSSIYLCSVRAGGVQETQYFGPGTRLLVL.

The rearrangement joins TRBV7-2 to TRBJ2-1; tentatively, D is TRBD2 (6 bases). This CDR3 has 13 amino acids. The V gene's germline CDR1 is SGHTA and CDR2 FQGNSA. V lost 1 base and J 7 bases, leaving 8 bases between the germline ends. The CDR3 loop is CASSLEEGNEQFF. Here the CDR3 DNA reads TGTGCCAGCAGCTTAGAGGAGGGGAATGAGCAGTTCTTC.

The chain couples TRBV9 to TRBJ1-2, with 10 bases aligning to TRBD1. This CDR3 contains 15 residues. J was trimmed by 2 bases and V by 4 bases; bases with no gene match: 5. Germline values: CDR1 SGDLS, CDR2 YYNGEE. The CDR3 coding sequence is TGTGCCAGCAGCTTACGGACAGGGGGAAACTATGGCTACACCTTC. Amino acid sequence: CASSLRTGGNYGYTF. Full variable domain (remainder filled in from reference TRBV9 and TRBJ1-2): DSGVTQTPKHLITATGQRVTLRCSPRSGDLSVYWYQQSLDQGLQFLIQYYNGEERAKGNILERFSAQQFPDLHSELNLSSLELGDSALYFCASSLRTGGNYGYTFGSGTRLTVV.

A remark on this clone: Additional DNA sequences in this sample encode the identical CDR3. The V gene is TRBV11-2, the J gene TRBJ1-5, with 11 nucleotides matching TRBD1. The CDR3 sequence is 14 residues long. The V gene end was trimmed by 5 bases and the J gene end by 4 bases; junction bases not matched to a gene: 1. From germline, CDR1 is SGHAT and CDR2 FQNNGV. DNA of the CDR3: TGTGCCAGCAGCCGGGACAGGGGGAATCAGCCCCAGCATTTT. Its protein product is CASSRDRGNQPQHF.

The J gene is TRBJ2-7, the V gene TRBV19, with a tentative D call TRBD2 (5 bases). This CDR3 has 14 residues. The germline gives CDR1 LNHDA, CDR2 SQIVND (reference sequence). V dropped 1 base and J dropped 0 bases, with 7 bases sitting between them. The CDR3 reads CASSIVRGSYEQYF. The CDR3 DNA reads TGTGCCAGTAGTATAGTACGGGGCTCCTACGAGCAGTACTTC.